This record looks at one T cell receptor beta chain sequence and its context. Its target is not known. The record originates from a study of T cell responses to AZD1222 COVID-19 vaccine. On the study more broadly: Analyses pooled second doses at about 4 or about 12 weeks. Study-wide results and limits: There were vaccine-associated CD4 TCRs across spike, dominant at 160-218 and 743-854. Repertoires were sampled only after the peak T cell response. Per reports, nearly half of all spike-specific TCRs target regions that are unmutated in variants.

The V gene's germline CDR1 is SGHTA and CDR2 FQGNSA. This CDR3 contains 13 residues. V was shortened by 4 bases and J by 6 bases, with 10 bases between the two germline ends. Some clones are missing from TCRdb's copy, which holds only in-frame ones; the method was immunoSEQ multiplex PCR. The table records roughly 150,000 clones, roughly 93% of them present only once. The V call is TRBV7-2, the J call TRBJ2-1, with unresolved D. The TCR comes from an adult in good health. The material was peripheral blood, obtained on day 0 of AZD1222 vaccination. The CDR3 DNA reads TGTGCCAGCAGCTCCCACCCCCTCAATGAGCAGTTCTTC. This codes for CASSSHPLNEQFF.